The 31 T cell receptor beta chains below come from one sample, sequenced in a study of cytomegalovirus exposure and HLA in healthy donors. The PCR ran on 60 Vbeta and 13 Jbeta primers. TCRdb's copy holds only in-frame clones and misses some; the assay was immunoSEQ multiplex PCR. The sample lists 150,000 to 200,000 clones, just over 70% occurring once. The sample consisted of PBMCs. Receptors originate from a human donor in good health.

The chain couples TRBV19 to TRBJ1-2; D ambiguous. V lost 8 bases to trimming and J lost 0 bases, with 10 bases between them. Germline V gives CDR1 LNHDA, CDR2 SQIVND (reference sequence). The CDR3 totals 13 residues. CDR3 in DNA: TGTGCCAGTTATACCGGGGCTAACTATGGCTACACCTTC. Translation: CASYTGANYGYTF.

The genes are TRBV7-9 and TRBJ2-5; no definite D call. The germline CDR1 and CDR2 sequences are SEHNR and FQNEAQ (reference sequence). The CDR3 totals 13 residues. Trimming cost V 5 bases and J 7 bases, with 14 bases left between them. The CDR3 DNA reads TGTGCCAGCAGCCTAAGCGAATCCGGGACCCAGTACTTC. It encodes CASSLSESGTQYF.

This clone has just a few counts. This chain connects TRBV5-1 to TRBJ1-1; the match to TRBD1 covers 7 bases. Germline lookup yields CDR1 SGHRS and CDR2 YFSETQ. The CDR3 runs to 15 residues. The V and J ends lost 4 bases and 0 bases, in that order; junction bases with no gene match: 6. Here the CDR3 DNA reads TGCGCCAGCAGCACGGGGGACAGAGTGAACACTGAAGCTTTCTTT. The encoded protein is CASSTGDRVNTEAFF.

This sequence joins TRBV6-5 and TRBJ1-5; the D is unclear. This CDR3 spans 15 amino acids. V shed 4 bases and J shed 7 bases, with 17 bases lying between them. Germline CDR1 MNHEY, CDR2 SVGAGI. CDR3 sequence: CASSSLGGGKQPQHF. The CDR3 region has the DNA TGTGCCAGCAGTTCCCTGGGAGGAGGGAAACAGCCCCAGCATTTT.

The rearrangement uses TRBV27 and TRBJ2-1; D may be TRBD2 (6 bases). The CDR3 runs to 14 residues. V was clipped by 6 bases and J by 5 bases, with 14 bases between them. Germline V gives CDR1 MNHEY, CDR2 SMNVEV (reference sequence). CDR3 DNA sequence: TGTGCCAGCAGCCGACACGGACTAAACAATGAGCAGTTCTTC. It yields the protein CASSRHGLNNEQFF.

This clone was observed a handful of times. The CDR3 DNA follows: TGCGCCAGCAGCCAAGTTCAGGGGCGCGCAGATACGCAGTATTTT. Its protein product is CASSQVQGRADTQYF. The rearrangement links TRBV4-3 to TRBJ2-3, with a weak D call TRBD1 (6 bases). CDR3 length: 15 residues. CDR1 is LGHNA, CDR2 YSLEER, per germline. Deletions cut 1 base from V and 4 bases from J, with 12 bases between.

This CDR3 is CASSLVSRAYALSGNTIYF. Written as DNA, the CDR3 is TGTGCCAGCAGCTTAGTTTCAAGAGCGTACGCTCTCTCTGGAAACACCATATATTTT. This chain uses TRBV11-2 with TRBJ1-3; D is ambiguous. The germline V and J ends were trimmed by 1 base and 0 bases, with 19 bases remaining between them. From germline, CDR1 is SGHAT and CDR2 FQNNGV. The CDR3 is 19 residues long. The variable domain in full, completed from reference TRBV11-2 and TRBJ1-3, reads EAGVAQSPRYKIIEKRQSVAFWCNPISGHATLYWYQQILGQGPKLLIQFQNNGVVDDSQLPKDRFSAERLKGVDSTLKIQPAKLEDSAVYLCASSLVSRAYALSGNTIYFGEGSWLTVV.

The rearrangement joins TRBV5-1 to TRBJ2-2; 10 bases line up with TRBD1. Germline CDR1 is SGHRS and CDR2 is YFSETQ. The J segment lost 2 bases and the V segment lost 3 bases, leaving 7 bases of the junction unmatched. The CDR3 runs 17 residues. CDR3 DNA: TGCGCCAGCAGCTACGGGACAGGGGAATTTAACACCGGGGAGCTGTTTTTT. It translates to CASSYGTGEFNTGELFF.

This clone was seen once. The DNA for the CDR3 is TGTGCCAGCAGTGGGACAGCCTCCTCCTACAATGAGCAGTTCTTC. Translated, it gives CASSGTASSYNEQFF. V gene TRBV9 combines with J gene TRBJ2-1; TRBD1 matches 7 bases. Germline loops: CDR1 SGDLS, CDR2 YYNGEE. CDR3 size: 15 residues. The V and J ends lost 5 bases and 0 bases, in that order; junction bases with no gene match: 5.

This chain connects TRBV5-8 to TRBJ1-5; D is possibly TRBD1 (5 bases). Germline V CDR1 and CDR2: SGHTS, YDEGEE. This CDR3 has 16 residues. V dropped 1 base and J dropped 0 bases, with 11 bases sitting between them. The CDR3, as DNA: TGTGCCAGCAGCTTGTTGTGGGGGGATAGCAATCAGCCCCAGCATTTT. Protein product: CASSLLWGDSNQPQHF.

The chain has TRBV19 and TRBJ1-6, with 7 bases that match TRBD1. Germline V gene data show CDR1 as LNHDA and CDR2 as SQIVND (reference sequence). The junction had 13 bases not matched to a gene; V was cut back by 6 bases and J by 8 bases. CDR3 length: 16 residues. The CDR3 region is CASRPLLGTDDSPLHF. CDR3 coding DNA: TGTGCCAGTAGACCACTCCTGGGGACAGACGATTCACCCCTCCACTTT.

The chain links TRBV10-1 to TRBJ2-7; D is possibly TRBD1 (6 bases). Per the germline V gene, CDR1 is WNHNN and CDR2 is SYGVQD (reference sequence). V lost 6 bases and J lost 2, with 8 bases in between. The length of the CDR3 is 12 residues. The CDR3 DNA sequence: TGCGCCAGCAGCCGGGACACCTACGAGCAGTACTTC. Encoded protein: CASSRDTYEQYF.

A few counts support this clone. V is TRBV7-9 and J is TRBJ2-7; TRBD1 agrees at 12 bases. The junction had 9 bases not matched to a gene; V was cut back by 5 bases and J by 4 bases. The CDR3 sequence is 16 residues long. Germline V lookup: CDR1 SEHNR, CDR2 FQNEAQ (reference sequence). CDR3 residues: CASSNPGQGARYEQYF. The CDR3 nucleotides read TGTGCCAGCAGCAACCCGGGACAGGGGGCTAGGTACGAGCAGTACTTC.

CDR3 region: CASSQRGGFTEAFF. CDR3 nucleotide sequence: TGTGCCAGCAGTCAAAGGGGGGGATTTACTGAAGCTTTCTTT. The chain joins TRBV6-6 to TRBJ1-1; D may be TRBD1 (6 bases). Germline V gene lookup returns CDR1 MNHNY and CDR2 SVGAGI (reference sequence). The CDR3 is made up of 14 amino acids. The germline V and J ends were trimmed by 5 bases and 5 bases, with 15 bases remaining between them.

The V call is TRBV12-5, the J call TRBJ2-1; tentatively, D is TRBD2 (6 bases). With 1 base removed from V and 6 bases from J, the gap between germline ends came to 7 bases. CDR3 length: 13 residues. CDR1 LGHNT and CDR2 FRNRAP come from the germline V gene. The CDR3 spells CASGLAGGNEQFF. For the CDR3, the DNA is TGTGCTAGTGGTTTGGCCGGGGGCAATGAGCAGTTCTTC.

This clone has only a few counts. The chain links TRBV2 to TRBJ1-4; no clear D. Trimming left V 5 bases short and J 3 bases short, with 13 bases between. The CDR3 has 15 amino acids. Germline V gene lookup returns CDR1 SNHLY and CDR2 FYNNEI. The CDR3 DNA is TGTGCCAGCAGTTCCGGACTGTTTGCTAATGAAAAACTGTTTTTT. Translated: CASSSGLFANEKLFF. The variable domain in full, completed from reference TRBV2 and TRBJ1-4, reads EPEVTQTPSHQVTQMGQEVILRCVPISNHLYFYWYRQILGQKVEFLVSFYNNEISEKSEIFDDQFSVERPDGSNFTLKIRSTKLEDSAMYFCASSSGLFANEKLFFGSGTQLSVL.

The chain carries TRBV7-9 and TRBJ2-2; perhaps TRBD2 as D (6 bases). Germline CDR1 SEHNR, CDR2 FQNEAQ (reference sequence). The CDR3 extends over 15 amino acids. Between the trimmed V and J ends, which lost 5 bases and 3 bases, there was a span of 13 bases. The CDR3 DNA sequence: TGTGCCAGCAGCCCCCTCGGGGGTGACACCGGGGAGCTGTTTTTT. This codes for CASSPLGGDTGELFF. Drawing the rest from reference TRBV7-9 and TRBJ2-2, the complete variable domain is DTGVSQNPRHKITKRGQNVTFRCDPISEHNRLYWYRQTLGQGPEFLTYFQNEAQLEKSRLLSDRFSAERPKGSFSTLEIQRTEQGDSAMYLCASSPLGGDTGELFFGEGSRLTVL.

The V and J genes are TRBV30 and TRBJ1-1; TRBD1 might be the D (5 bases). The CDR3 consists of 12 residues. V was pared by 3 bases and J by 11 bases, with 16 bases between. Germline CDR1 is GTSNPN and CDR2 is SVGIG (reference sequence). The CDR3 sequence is CAWSDEGLRAFF. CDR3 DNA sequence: TGTGCCTGGAGCGACGAGGGACTCAGGGCTTTCTTT.

The CDR3 DNA reads TGTGCCAGCAGCTTTGGGACAGGGTCCCATAATTCACCCCTCCACTTT. Residues: CASSFGTGSHNSPLHF. This chain uses TRBV5-6 with TRBJ1-6; TRBD1 aligns across 9 bases. V gave up 2 bases and J gave up 5 bases; unmatched junction bases: 5. The CDR3 is made up of 16 amino acids. Germline CDR1 is SGHDT and CDR2 is YYEEEE.

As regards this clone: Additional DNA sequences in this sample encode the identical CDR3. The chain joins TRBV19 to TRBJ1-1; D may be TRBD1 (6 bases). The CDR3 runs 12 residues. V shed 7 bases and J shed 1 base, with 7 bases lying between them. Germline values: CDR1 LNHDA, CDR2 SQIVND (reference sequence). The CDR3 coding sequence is TGTGCCAGTACACAGGGGAACACTGAAGCTTTCTTT. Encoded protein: CASTQGNTEAFF.

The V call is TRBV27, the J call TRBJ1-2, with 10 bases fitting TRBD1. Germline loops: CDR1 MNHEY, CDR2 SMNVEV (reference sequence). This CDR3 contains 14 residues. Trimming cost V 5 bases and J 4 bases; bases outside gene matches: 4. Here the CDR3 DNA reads TGTGCCAGCAGTCTGACAGGGGGCGGCTATGGCTACACCTTC. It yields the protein CASSLTGGGYGYTF.

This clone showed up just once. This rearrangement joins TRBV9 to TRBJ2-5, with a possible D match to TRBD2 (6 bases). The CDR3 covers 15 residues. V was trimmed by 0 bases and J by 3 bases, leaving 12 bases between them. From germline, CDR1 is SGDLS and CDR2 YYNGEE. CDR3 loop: CASSVGPRREETQYF. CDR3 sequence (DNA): TGTGCCAGCAGCGTAGGGCCCCGGAGGGAAGAGACCCAGTACTTC.

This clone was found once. CDR3 region: CASSSDSNVLTF. The DNA of the CDR3 is TGTGCCAGCAGCTCCGATAGCAACGTCCTGACTTTC. The genes are TRBV7-3 and TRBJ2-6; D call uncertain. Germline V lookup: CDR1 SGHTA, CDR2 FQGTGA. V was cut by 4 bases and J by 9 bases, with 7 bases left in between. This CDR3 contains 12 residues. The variable domain in full, with the rest retrieved from reference TRBV7-3 and TRBJ2-6, is GAGVSQTPSNKVTEKGKYVELRCDPISGHTALYWYRQSLGQGPEFLIYFQGTGAADDSGLPNDRFFAVRPEGSVSTLKIQRTERGDSAVYLCASSSDSNVLTFGAGSRLTVL.

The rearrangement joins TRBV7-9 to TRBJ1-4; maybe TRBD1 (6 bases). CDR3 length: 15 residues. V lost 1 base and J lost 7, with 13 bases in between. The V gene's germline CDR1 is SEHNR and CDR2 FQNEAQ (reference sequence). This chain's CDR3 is CASSLVGGAREKLFF. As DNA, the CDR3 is TGTGCCAGCAGCTTAGTAGGGGGGGCGCGTGAAAAACTGTTTTTT.

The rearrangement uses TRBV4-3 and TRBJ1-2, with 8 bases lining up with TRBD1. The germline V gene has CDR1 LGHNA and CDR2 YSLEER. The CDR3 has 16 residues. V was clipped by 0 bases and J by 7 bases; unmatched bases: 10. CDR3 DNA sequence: TGCGCCAGCAGCCAAGACATGACAGGGGTCGGATCTGGCTACACCTTC. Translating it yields CASSQDMTGVGSGYTF.

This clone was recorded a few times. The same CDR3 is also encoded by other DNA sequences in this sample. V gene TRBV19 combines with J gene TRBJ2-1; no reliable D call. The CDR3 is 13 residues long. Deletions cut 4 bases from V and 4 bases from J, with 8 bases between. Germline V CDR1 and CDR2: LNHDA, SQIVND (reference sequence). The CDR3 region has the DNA TGTGCCAGTAGTACGAGAGGTTACAATGAGCAGTTCTTC. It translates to CASSTRGYNEQFF.

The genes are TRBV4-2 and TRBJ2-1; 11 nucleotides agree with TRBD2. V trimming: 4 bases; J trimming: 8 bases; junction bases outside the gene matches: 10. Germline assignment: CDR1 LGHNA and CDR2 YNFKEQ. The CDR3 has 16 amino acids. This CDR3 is CASSLNSGGAGHEQFF. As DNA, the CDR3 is TGTGCCAGCAGCCTAAATAGCGGGGGGGCCGGGCATGAGCAGTTCTTC.

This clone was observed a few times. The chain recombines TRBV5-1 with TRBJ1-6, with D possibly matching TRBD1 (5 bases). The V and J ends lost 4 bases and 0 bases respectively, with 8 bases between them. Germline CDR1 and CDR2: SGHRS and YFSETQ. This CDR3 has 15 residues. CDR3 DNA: TGCGCCAGCAGCCCAGACAGCTCCTATAATTCACCCCTCCACTTT. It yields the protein CASSPDSSYNSPLHF.

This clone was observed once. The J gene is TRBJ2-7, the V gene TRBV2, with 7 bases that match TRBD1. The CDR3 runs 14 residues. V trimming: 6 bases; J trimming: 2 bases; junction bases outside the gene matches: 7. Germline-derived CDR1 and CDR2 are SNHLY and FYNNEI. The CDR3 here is CASRIHGTAYEQYF. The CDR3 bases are TGTGCCAGCAGGATCCACGGGACAGCCTACGAGCAGTACTTC.

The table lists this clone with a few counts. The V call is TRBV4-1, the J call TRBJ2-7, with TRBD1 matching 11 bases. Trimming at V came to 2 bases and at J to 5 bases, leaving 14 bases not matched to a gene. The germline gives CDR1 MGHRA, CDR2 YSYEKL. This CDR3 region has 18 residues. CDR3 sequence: CASSQIQIRDRGKNEQYF. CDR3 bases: TGCGCCAGCAGCCAAATCCAAATCCGGGACAGGGGGAAGAACGAGCAGTACTTC.

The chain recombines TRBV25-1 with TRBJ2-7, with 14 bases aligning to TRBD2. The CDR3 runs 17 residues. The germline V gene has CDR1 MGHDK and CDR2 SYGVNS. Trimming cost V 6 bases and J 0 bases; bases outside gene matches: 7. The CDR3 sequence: CASSGTSGGRSSYEQYF. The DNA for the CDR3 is TGTGCCAGCAGCGGGACTAGCGGGGGCCGAAGCTCCTACGAGCAGTACTTC.